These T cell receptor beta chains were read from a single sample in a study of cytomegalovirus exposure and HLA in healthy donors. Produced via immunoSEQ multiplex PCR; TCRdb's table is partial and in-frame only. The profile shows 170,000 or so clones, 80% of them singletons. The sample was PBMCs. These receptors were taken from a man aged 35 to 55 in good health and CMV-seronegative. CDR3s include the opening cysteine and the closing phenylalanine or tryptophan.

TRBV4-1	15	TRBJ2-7	CASSQSGQATYEQYF
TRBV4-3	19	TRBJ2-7	CASSQAAPNRAVGSYEQYF
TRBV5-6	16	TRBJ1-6	CASSSRAGGYNSPLHF
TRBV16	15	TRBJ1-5	CASSPWDSLNQPQHF
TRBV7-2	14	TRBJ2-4	CASSSGRGGAIQYF
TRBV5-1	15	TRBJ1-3	CASSWTGSSGNTIYF
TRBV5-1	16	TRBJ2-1	CASSRLAGGSYNEQFF
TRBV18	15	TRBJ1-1	CASSAGTGLNTEAFF
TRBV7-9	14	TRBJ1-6	CASSQEADVSPLHF
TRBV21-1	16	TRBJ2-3	CASGLAETTSTDTQYF
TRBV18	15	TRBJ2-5	CASSPSWGTQETQYF
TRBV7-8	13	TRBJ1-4	CASSQWEGEKLFF
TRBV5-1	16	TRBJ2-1	CASSLVAGATYNEQFF
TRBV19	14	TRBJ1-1	CASSMHGVGTEAFF
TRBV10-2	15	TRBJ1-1	CASRRTGGGNTEAFF
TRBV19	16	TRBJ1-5	CASRMILRGSHQPQHF
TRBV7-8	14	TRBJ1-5	CASSFRQGDQPQHF
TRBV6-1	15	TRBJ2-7	CASRIAGGSSYEQYF
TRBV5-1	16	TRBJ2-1	CASSYILAGSYNEQFF
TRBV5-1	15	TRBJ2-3	CASSQTSFLTDTQYF
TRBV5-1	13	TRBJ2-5	CASSARGQETQYF
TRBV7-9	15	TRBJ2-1	CASSLERTSGRGQFF
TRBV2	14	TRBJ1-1	CASRSDTALTEAFF
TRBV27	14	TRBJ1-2	CASRPRGTGYGYTF
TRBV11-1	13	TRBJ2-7	CASSGGLPGRQYF
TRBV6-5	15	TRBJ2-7	CASSLTGTGVSVQYF
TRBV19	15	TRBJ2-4	CASSPSQGGRNIQYF
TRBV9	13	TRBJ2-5	CASSVGPQETQYF
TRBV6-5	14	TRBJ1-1	CASSYSVSNTEAFF